This T cell receptor (beta chain) was found in a study of T cell responses to AZD1222 COVID-19 vaccine. Study-level points and caveats: Spike-specific TCR breadth and depth rose after two AZD1222 doses.

As to this clone: The antigen remains unidentified.

Sequencing was performed with immunoSEQ multiplex PCR; in TCRdb, only in-frame clones are kept and a portion is missing. Here the sample spans more than 110,000 clones, approximately 83% being singletons. This CDR3 has 15 residues. V was clipped by 5 bases and J by 4 bases, with 16 bases between them. Germline V CDR1 and CDR2: SSHAT, FNYEAQ (reference sequence). This sequence originates from an adult in good health. The chain couples TRBV7-7 to TRBJ2-3; D is tentatively TRBD1 or TRBD2 (6 bases each). The sequences come from peripheral blood, collected on day 0 of AZD1222 vaccination. CDR3 sequence: CASSPGYGGSDTQYF. The CDR3, as DNA: TGTGCCAGCAGCCCCGGGTACGGGGGCTCAGATACGCAGTATTTT. The whole variable domain, remainder taken from reference TRBV7-7 and TRBJ2-3, is GAGVSQSPRYKVTKRGQDVTLRCDPISSHATLYWYQQALGQGPEFLTYFNYEAQPDKSGLPSDRFSAERPEGSISTLTIQRTEQRDSAMYRCASSPGYGGSDTQYFGPGTRLTVL.